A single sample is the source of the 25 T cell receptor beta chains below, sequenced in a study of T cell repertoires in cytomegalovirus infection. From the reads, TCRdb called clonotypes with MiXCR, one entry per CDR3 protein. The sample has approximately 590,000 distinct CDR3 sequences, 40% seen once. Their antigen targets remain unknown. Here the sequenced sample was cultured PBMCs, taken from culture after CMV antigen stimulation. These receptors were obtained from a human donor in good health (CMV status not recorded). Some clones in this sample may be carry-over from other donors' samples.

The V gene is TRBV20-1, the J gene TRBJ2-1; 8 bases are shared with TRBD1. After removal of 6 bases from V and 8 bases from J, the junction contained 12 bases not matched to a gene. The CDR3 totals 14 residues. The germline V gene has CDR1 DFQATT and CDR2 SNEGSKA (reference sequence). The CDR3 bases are TGCAGTGCCGTCACAGGGGGGAGGCTCGATGAGCAGTTCTTC. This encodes CSAVTGGRLDEQFF.

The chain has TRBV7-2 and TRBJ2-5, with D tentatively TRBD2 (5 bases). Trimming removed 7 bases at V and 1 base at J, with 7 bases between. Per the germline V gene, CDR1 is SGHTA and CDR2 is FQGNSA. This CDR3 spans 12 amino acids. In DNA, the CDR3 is TGTGCCAGCAATCGGGGCCAAGAGACCCAGTACTTC. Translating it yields CASNRGQETQYF. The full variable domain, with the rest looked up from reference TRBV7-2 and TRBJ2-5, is GAGVSQSPSNKVTEKGKDVELRCDPISGHTALYWYRQSLGQGLEFLIYFQGNSAPDKSGLPSDRFSAERTGGSVSTLTIQRTQQEDSAVYLCASNRGQETQYFGPGTRLLVL.

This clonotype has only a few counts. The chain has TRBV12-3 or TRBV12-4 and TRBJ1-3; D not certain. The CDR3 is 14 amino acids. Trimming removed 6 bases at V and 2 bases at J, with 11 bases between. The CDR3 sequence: CASSRTFPGNTIYF. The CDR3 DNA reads TGTGCCAGCAGCCGTACCTTTCCTGGAAACACCATATATTTT.

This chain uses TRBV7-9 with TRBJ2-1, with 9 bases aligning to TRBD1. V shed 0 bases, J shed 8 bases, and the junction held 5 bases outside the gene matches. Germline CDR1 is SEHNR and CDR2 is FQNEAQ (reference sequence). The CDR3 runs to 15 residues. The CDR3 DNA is TGTGCCAGCAGCTTAGCGGGACAGGGACAATATGAGCAGTTCTTC. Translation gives CASSLAGQGQYEQFF.

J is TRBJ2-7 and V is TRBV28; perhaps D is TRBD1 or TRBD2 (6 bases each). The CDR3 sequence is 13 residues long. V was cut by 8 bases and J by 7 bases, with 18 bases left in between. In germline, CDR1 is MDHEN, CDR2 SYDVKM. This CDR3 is CASLRGSGSEQYF. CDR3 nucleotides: TGTGCCAGCCTCAGGGGCTCCGGGAGTGAGCAGTACTTC.

This CDR3 reads CASSPRVVSSYEQYF. Written as DNA, the CDR3 is TGTGCCAGCAGCCCAAGGGTGGTGAGCTCCTACGAGCAGTACTTC. The gene calls are TRBV27 and TRBJ2-7, with D hard to call. This CDR3 contains 15 residues. CDR1 and CDR2 (germline): MNHEY, SMNVEV (reference sequence). V lost 6 bases and J 0 bases, leaving 15 bases between the germline ends.

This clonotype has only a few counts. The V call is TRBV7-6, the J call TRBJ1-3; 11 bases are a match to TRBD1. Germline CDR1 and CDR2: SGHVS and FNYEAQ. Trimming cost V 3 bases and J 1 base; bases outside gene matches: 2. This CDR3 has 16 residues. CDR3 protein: CASSLGQGVSGNTIYF. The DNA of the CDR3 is TGTGCCAGCAGCTTGGGACAGGGGGTTTCTGGAAACACCATATATTTT.

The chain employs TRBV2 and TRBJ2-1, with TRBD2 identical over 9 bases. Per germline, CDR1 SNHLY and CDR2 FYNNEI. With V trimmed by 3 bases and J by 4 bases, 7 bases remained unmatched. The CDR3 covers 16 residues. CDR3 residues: CASSEVGLAGYNEQFF. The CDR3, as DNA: TGTGCCAGCAGTGAGGTCGGGCTAGCGGGGTACAATGAGCAGTTCTTC.

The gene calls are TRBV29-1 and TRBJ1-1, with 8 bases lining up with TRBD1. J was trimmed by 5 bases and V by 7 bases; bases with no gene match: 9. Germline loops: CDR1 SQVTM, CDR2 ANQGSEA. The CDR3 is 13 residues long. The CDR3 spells CSGRQGYLTEAFF. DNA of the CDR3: TGCAGCGGCCGACAGGGGTATTTGACTGAAGCTTTCTTT.

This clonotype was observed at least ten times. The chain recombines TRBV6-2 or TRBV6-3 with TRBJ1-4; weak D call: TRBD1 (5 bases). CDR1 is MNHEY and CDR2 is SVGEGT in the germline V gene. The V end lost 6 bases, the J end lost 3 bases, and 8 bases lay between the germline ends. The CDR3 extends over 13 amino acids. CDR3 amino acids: CASRRDSNEKLFF. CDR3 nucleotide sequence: TGTGCCAGCAGACGGGACTCTAATGAAAAACTGTTTTTT.

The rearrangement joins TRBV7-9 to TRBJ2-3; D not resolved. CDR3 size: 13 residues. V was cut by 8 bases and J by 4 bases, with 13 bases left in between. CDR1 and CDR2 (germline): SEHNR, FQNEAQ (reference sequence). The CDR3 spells CASRLPMADTQYF. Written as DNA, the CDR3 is TGTGCCAGCCGCCTGCCAATGGCAGATACGCAGTATTTT. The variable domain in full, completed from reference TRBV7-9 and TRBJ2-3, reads DTGVSQNPRHKITKRGQNVTFRCDPISEHNRLYWYRQTLGQGPEFLTYFQNEAQLEKSRLLSDRFSAERPKGSFSTLEIQRTEQGDSAMYLCASRLPMADTQYFGPGTRLTVL.

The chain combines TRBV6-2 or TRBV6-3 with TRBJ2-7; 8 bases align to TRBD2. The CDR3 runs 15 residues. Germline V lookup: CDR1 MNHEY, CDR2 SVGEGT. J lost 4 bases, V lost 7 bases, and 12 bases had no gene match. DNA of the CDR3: TGTGCCAGCATCAGACCCGGACTAGCAGAGTACGAGCAGTACTTC. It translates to CASIRPGLAEYEQYF.

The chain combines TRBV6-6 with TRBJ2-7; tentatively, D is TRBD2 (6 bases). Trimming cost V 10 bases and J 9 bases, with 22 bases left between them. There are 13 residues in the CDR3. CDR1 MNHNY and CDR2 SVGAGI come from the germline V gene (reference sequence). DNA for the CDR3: TGTGCCACCTCGACCTACTCGCGGGATGGGCAGTACTTC. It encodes CATSTYSRDGQYF.

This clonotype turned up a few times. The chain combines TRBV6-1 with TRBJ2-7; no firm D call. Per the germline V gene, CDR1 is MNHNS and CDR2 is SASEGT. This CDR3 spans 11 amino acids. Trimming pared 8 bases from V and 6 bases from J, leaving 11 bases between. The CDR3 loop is CASAYWGEQYF. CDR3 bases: TGTGCCAGCGCGTATTGGGGCGAGCAGTACTTC.

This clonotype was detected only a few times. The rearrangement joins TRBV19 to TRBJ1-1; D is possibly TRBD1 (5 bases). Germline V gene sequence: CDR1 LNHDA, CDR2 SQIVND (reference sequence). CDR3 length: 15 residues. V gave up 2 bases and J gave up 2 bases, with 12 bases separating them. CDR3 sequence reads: CASSIWGLRNTEAFF. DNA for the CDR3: TGTGCCAGTAGTATATGGGGACTGAGAAACACTGAAGCTTTCTTT.

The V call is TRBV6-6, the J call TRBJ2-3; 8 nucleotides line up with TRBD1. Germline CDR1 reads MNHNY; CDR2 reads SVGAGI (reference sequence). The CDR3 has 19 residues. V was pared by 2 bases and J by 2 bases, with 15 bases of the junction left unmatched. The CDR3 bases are TGTGCCAGCAGTTACCAGCTTGCAGGGGGCTTTCCGGACACAGATACGCAGTATTTT. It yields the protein CASSYQLAGGFPDTDTQYF.

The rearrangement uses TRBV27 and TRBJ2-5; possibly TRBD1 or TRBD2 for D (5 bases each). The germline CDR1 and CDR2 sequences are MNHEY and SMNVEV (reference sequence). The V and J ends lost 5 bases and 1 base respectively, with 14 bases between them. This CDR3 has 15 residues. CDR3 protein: CASSPFGGVQETQYF. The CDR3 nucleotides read TGTGCCAGCAGTCCATTTGGGGGAGTCCAAGAGACCCAGTACTTC.

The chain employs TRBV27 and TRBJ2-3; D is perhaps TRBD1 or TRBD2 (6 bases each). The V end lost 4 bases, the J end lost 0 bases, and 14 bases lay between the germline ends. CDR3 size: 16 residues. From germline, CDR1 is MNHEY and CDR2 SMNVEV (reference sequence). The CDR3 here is CASSSGGGRSTDTQYF. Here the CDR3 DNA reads TGTGCCAGCAGTTCAGGTGGGGGGCGTAGCACAGATACGCAGTATTTT.

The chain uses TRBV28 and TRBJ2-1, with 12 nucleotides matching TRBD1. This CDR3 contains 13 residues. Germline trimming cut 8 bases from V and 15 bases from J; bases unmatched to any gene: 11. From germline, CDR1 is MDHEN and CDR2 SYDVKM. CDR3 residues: CASRGTGGPGGFF. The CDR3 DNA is TGTGCCAGCCGAGGGACAGGGGGCCCCGGAGGGTTCTTC.

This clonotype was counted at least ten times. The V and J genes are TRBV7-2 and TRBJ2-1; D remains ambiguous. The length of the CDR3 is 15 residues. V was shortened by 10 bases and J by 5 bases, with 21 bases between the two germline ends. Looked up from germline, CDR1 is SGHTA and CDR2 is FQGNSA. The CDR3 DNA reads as TGTGCCATCAGTCAATCAAGGTTGGATAACAATGAGCAGTTCTTC. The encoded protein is CAISQSRLDNNEQFF.

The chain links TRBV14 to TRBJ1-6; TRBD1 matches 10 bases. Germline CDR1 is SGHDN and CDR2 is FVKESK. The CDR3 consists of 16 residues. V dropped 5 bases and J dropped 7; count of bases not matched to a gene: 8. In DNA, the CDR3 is TGTGCCAGCAGCGATCTTCGGACAGGGGGAAATTCACCCCTCCACTTT. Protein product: CASSDLRTGGNSPLHF.

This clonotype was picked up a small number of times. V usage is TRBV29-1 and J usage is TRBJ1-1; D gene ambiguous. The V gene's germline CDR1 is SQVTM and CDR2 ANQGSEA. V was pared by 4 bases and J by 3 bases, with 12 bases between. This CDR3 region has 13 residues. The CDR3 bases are TGCAGCGTTGCCACGGGTCAGGACACTGAAGCTTTCTTT. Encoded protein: CSVATGQDTEAFF.

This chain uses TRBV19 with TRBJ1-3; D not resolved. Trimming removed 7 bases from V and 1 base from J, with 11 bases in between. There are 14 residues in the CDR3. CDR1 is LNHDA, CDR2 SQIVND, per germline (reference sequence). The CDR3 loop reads CASTVGRSGNTIYF. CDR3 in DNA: TGTGCCAGTACCGTCGGACGGTCTGGAAACACCATATATTTT.

CDR3 loop: CASSLDPSRLSSYEQYF. CDR3 nucleotides: TGTGCCAGCAGCTTAGATCCGTCAAGGCTGAGCTCCTACGAGCAGTACTTC. This chain links TRBV11-2 with TRBJ2-7; D uncertain. Trimming took off 0 bases at V and 0 bases at J, with 15 bases between the two ends. The CDR3 contains 17 residues. The germline V gene encodes CDR1 SGHAT and CDR2 FQNNGV.

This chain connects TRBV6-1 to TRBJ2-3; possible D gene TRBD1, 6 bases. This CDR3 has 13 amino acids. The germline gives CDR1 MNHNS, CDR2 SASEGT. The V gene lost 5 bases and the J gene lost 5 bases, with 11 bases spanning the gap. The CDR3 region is CASSSQQGDTQYF. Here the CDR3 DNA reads TGTGCCAGCAGTTCCCAACAGGGAGATACGCAGTATTTT.